The present T cell receptor beta chain was sequenced within a study of blood T cell repertoires in COVID-19. For the study at large: Material from acute and convalescent COVID-19 was sourced from the United States, Italy and Spain. The cDNA or gDNA used as material had been derived from T cells, B-cell-depleted T cells, or PBMCs.

The CDR3 contains 13 residues. Germline V gene data show CDR1 as SGHKS and CDR2 as YYEKEE (reference sequence). V lost 4 bases and J 2 bases, leaving 9 bases between the germline ends. In the original workflow: The authors estimated nucleated cell counts from reference gene primer amplification. Generated by immunoSEQ multiplex PCR, the TCRdb table keeps only in-frame clones and is missing some. Clone size and V and J calls were adopted from that table, with D and trimming inferred from the DNA. The sample contains 150,000 to 170,000 clones, roughly 80% of which appear only once. Material for sequencing was peripheral blood. This sequence was found in a woman in her sixties with acute or convalescent COVID-19. The V and J genes are TRBV5-5 and TRBJ1-2, with D tentatively TRBD1 (6 bases). The CDR3 sequence is CASSHQGNYGYTF. CDR3 coding DNA: TGTGCCAGCAGCCACCAGGGGAACTATGGCTACACCTTC.